This TCR beta chain was sequenced in a study of cytomegalovirus exposure and HLA in healthy donors. The PCR employed 60 Vbeta primers together with 13 Jbeta primers. Sequencing used immunoSEQ multiplex PCR; TCRdb keeps in-frame clones, though not all of them. This sample has roughly 100,000 clones, with 64% found just once. General observations from the study: Earlier results showed most TCR beta V segments being productive about 87% or about 30% of the time. Researchers reported in a later analysis that common viral pathogens appeared linked to several top clusters. In most subjects, TCR beta sequences reportedly gave accurate predictions of HLA-A and HLA-B alleles.

V lost 7 bases and J lost 0, with 17 bases in between. Germline V gene sequence: CDR1 SNHLY, CDR2 FYNNEI. The CDR3 totals 16 residues. As regards this clone: Its antigen remains unidentified.

This receptor was taken from a man in his fifties or sixties in good health and CMV-seronegative. Sequences were obtained from PBMCs. This rearrangement joins TRBV2 to TRBJ2-3; maybe TRBD2 (6 bases). CDR3 nucleotide sequence: TGTGCCAGCATCCTAACCGGGACTCCTAGCACAGATACGCAGTATTTT. It translates to CASILTGTPSTDTQYF.